A single sample is the source of the 7 T cell receptor beta chains below, sequenced in a study of blood T cells in healthy people across ages. Next came a second PCR, run for about 6 to 11 cycles, which used a sample-barcoded 5' primer along with a J-beta primer mix. TCRdb called the 5' RACE reads again in MiXCR, with one record for every CDR3 protein. The sample has around 1,000,000 distinct CDR3 sequences, roughly 24% seen once. These data also featured in a second study, about T cells of mothers and their children.

Material: blood. The origin of the receptors is a girl aged 2-10 years in good health.

The V and J genes are TRBV9 and TRBJ2-1; 9 nucleotides match TRBD2. Germline V gene data show CDR1 as SGDLS and CDR2 as YYNGEE. With V trimmed by 7 bases and J by 7 bases, 9 bases remained unmatched. CDR3 length equals 14 residues. The CDR3 is CASGAGGPKNEQFF. CDR3 DNA sequence: TGTGCCAGCGGGGCGGGGGGGCCGAAGAATGAGCAGTTCTTC.

The gene calls are TRBV27 and TRBJ2-3; no definite D call. CDR1 is MNHEY and CDR2 is SMNVEV in the germline V gene (reference sequence). V was cut by 5 bases and J by 0 bases, with 12 bases left in between. The CDR3 length is 15 residues. The CDR3 DNA sequence: TGTGCCAGCAGTCACCTCCGTATGAGCACAGATACGCAGTATTTT. The encoded protein is CASSHLRMSTDTQYF.

This clonotype was found a few times. The V call is TRBV12-3 or TRBV12-4, the J call TRBJ1-4; unclear D gene. The V end was cut by 7 bases, the J end by 8 bases, with 14 bases between. CDR3 size: 13 residues. CDR3 DNA sequence: TGTGCCAGCAACCAGGCAGGAGGGGAAAAACTGTTTTTT. This codes for CASNQAGGEKLFF.

The J gene is TRBJ1-1, the V gene TRBV6-5; perhaps TRBD1 as D (5 bases). CDR1 and CDR2 from the germline V gene are MNHEY and SVGAGI. This CDR3 has 14 amino acids. The ends were cut back, 2 bases at V and 3 bases at J, with 10 bases in the middle. The CDR3 bases are TGTGCCAGCAGTTACGGGGGGGAGTACACTGAAGCTTTCTTT. Translating gives CASSYGGEYTEAFF.

In this sample, this clonotype turned up a few times. The gene calls are TRBV25-1 and TRBJ2-5; 8 bases are a match to TRBD2. CDR3 length equals 15 residues. CDR1 and CDR2 from the germline V gene are MGHDK and SYGVNS. V trimming: 4 bases; J trimming: 3 bases; junction bases outside the gene matches: 7. CDR3 nucleotide sequence: TGTGCCAGCAGTGTCCCGGGGCGGGGGGAAGAGACCCAGTACTTC. Translated, it gives CASSVPGRGEETQYF.

This clonotype came up a few times. The chain links TRBV27 to TRBJ2-1; D might be TRBD2 (5 bases). The V end was cut by 6 bases, the J end by 8 bases, with 26 bases between. Germline CDR1 and CDR2: MNHEY and SMNVEV (reference sequence). The CDR3 totals 17 residues. The CDR3 region has the DNA TGTGCCAGCAGCTATGACCCCACGGGATCAGGAGTCGATGAGCAGTTCTTC. Protein: CASSYDPTGSGVDEQFF.

The table lists this clonotype with a few counts. The gene calls are TRBV6-5 and TRBJ1-6; D not certain. CDR3 length equals 15 residues. In germline, CDR1 is MNHEY, CDR2 SVGAGI. V dropped 0 bases and J dropped 7 bases, with 10 bases sitting between them. CDR3 DNA: TGTGCCAGCAGTTACTCAGCCAGGTTCAATTCACCCCTCCACTTT. Protein: CASSYSARFNSPLHF.